These T cell receptor beta chains were read from a single sample in a study of blood T cell repertoires in COVID-19. TCRdb's copy holds only in-frame clones and misses some; the assay was immunoSEQ multiplex PCR. The sample lists roughly 110,000 clones, 60% to 85% seen once, with 6.2% in the top ten. The sample taken for sequencing was peripheral blood. The receptors originated from an elderly man with COVID-19, enrolled during active disease. CDR3s include the opening cysteine and the closing phenylalanine or tryptophan. The D gene is left open where the match is weak. Size values are once, few and many counts, or a class for expanded clones, and some rows have none.

>19|TRBV11-3|few|TRBJ2-7|TRBD2
CASSLVGTSGRRCFYEQYF
TGTGCCAGCAGCTTAGTTGGGACTAGCGGTAGACGATGTTTCTACGAGCAGTACTTC
>15|TRBV4-2|once|TRBJ2-5|TRBD2
CASSQGDGGWKTQYF
TGTGCCAGCAGCCAAGGAGACGGGGGGTGGAAGACCCAGTACTTC
>14|TRBV5-6|NA|TRBJ2-7|TRBD1
CAPSRGQGPYEQYF
TGTGCCCCCTCGAGGGGACAGGGCCCCTACGAGCAGTACTTC
>15|TRBV10-3|few|TRBJ2-2|NA
CAISPAVRNTGELFF
TGTGCCATCAGTCCAGCGGTGCGGAACACCGGGGAGCTGTTTTTT
>14|TRBV27|NA|TRBJ1-2|NA
CASRAGWDSWGYTF
TGTGCCAGCAGAGCAGGGTGGGATTCTTGGGGCTACACCTTC
>13|TRBV10-1|NA|TRBJ1-1|NA
CASSEEVYTEAFF
TGCGCCAGCAGTGAAGAGGTGTACACTGAAGCTTTCTTT
>15|TRBV5-1|NA|TRBJ2-5|TRBD2
CASSVLAGAGETQYF
TGCGCCAGCAGCGTTTTAGCGGGAGCTGGCGAGACCCAGTACTTC
>16|TRBV18|few|TRBJ2-5|TRBD1
CASSPPAGGFQETQYF
TGTGCCAGCTCACCACCGGCAGGGGGCTTCCAAGAGACCCAGTACTTC
>15|TRBV6-5|NA|TRBJ1-3|NA
CASRMTVSSGNTIYF
TGTGCCAGCAGGATGACAGTTAGCTCTGGAAACACCATATATTTT
>12|TRBV27|NA|TRBJ2-7|NA
CASSLSGYEQYF
TGTGCCAGCAGTTTAAGCGGCTACGAGCAGTACTTC
>13|TRBV19|NA|TRBJ1-6|TRBD1
CATQDRELSPLHF
TGTGCCACCCAGGACAGGGAACTTTCACCCCTCCACTTT
>15|TRBV6-5|once|TRBJ1-2|NA
CASSYSTGGVYGYTF
TGTGCCAGCAGTTACTCGACGGGGGGTGTCTATGGCTACACCTTC
>15|TRBV7-2|NA|TRBJ2-1|TRBD2
CASSTRASGYNEQFF
TGTGCCAGCAGCACACGGGCTAGCGGTTACAATGAGCAGTTCTTC
>14|TRBV27|NA|TRBJ2-7|NA
CASSPLGASNEQYF
TGTGCCAGCAGCCCCTTGGGGGCATCAAACGAGCAGTACTTC
>12|TRBV6-5|few|TRBJ1-4|NA
CASGREGEKLFF
TGTGCCAGCGGCAGGGAGGGCGAAAAACTGTTTTTT
>13|TRBV5-1|NA|TRBJ2-1|NA
CASSLAFLREQFF
TGCGCCAGCAGCTTGGCCTTTCTAAGAGAGCAGTTCTTC
>13|TRBV29-1|few|TRBJ1-5|TRBD1
CSAQGQSNQPQHF
TGCAGCGCTCAGGGACAGTCCAATCAGCCCCAGCATTTT
>13|TRBV30|NA|TRBJ2-7|NA
CAWSWVGAYEQYF
TGTGCCTGGAGCTGGGTGGGGGCTTACGAGCAGTACTTC
>13|TRBV28|NA|TRBJ1-2|NA
CASSQGHLYGYTF
TGTGCCAGCAGTCAGGGACACCTCTATGGCTACACCTTC